This TCR beta chain originates from a study of early T cells in non-severe SARS-CoV-2 infection. Study summary: With bulk RNA from unsorted whole blood as input, sequencing yielded unpaired chains.

The library protocol tagged individual cDNA molecules with unique molecular identifiers. TCRdb recomputed calls from the 5' RACE reads with MiXCR, one row per CDR3 protein. Of 65,000 to 75,000 distinct CDR3 sequences in the sample, roughly 11% were seen once. Study-wide findings and caveats: CD4 and private specificities were missed by VDJdb matching, which favored anti-spike CD8 responses.

There are 16 residues in the CDR3. The germline V and J ends were trimmed by 5 bases and 4 bases, with 19 bases remaining between them. CDR1 SGHTA and CDR2 FQGNSA come from the germline V gene. This clonotype turned up a few times. What it binds is not known. The sample was whole blood. The receptor comes from an adult who was a healthcare worker with PCR-confirmed SARS-CoV-2 infection or an uninfected control (not recorded which). The chain has TRBV7-2 and TRBJ2-3, with D hard to call. The CDR3 is CASSIIVGLEADTQYF. The DNA for the CDR3 is TGTGCCAGCAGCATAATTGTTGGGCTAGAAGCAGATACGCAGTATTTT.